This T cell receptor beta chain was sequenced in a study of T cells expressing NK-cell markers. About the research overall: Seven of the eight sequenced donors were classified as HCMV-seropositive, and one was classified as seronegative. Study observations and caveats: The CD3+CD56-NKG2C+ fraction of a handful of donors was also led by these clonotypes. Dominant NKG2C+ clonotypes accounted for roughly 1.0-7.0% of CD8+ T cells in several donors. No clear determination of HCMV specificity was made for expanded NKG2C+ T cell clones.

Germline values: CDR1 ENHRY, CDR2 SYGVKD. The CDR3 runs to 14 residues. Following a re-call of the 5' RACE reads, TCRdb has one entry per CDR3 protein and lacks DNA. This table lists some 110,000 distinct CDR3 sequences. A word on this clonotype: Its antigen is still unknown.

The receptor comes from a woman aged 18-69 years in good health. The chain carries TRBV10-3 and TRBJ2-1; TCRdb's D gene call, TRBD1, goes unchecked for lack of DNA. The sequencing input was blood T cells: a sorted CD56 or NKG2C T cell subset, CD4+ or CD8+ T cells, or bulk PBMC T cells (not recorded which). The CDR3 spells CAIGQGASYNEQFF.